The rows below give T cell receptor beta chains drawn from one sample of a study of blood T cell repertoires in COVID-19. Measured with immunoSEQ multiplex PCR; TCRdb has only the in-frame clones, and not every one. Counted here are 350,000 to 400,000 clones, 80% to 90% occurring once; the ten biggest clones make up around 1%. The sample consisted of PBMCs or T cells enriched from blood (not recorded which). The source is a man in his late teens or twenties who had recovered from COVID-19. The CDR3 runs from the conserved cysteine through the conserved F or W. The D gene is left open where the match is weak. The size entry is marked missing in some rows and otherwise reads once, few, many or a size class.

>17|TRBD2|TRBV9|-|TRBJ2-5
CASSVQGRLAGGETQYF
TGTGCCAGCAGCGTACAAGGTAGACTAGCGGGGGGGGAGACCCAGTACTTC
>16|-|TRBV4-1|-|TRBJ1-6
CASSQDLTGEGSPLHF
TGCGCCAGCAGCCAAGACCTGACAGGAGAGGGTTCACCCCTCCACTTT
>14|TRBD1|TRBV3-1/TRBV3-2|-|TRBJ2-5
CASSPGQGQETQYF
TGTGCCAGCAGCCCTGGACAGGGCCAAGAGACCCAGTACTTC
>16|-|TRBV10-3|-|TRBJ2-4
CAISESETVAKNIQYF
TGTGCCATCAGTGAGTCCGAGACAGTAGCCAAAAACATTCAGTACTTC
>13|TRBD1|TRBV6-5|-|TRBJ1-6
CASRYRGESPLHF
TGTGCCAGCAGATACAGGGGCGAATCACCCCTCCACTTT
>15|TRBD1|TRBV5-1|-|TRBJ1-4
CASSSQQGGNEKLFF
TGCGCCAGCAGCTCGCAACAGGGGGGAAATGAAAAACTGTTTTTT
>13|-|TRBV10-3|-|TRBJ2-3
CAIKGVGTDTQYF
TGTGCCATCAAGGGGGTCGGCACAGATACGCAGTATTTT
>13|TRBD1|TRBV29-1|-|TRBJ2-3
CSVGQVLTDTQYF
TGCAGCGTAGGACAGGTTCTGACAGATACGCAGTATTTT
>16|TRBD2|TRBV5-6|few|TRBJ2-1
CASSLERGRPYNEQFF
TGTGCCAGCAGCTTGGAGCGGGGAAGACCCTACAATGAGCAGTTCTTC
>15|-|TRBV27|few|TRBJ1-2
CASSPNPGSVYGYTF
TGTGCCAGCAGCCCGAACCCAGGGTCCGTCTATGGCTACACCTTC
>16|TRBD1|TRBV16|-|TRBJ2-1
CASSQSRQGAYNEQFF
TGTGCCAGCAGCCAATCGAGGCAGGGGGCCTACAATGAGCAGTTCTTC
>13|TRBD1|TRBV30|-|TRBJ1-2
CAWKGDRGRGYTF
TGTGCCTGGAAAGGGGACAGGGGACGGGGCTACACCTTC
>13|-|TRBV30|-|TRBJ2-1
CAWAPGNYNEQFF
TGTGCCTGGGCCCCGGGAAATTACAATGAGCAGTTCTTC
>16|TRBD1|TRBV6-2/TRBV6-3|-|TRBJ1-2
CASSPDRGEWNYGYTF
TGTGCCAGCAGTCCGGACAGGGGAGAGTGGAACTATGGCTACACCTTC
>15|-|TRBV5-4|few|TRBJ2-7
CASTPGGPHPYEQYF
TGTGCCAGCACCCCGGGGGGCCCTCACCCCTACGAGCAGTACTTC
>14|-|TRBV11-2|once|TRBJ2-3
CASSQRTATDTQYF
TGTGCCAGCAGCCAGAGGACAGCCACAGATACGCAGTATTTT
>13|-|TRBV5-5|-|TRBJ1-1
CASSLLGDTEAFF
TGTGCCAGCAGCTTGCTCGGGGACACTGAAGCTTTCTTT
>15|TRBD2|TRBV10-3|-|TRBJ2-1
CAISLAGGRPNEQFF
TGTGCCATCAGTTTAGCGGGGGGGCGACCCAATGAGCAGTTCTTC
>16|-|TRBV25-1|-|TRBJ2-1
CASSDSGGGVGNEQFF
TGTGCCAGCAGTGATTCGGGCGGGGGCGTAGGCAATGAGCAGTTCTTC
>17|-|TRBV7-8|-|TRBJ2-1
CASSLVADPSSYNEQFF
TGTGCCAGCAGCTTAGTAGCGGACCCTAGCTCCTACAATGAGCAGTTCTTC
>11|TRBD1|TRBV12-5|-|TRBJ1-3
CASGQTGRIYF
TGTGCTAGTGGTCAGACAGGGAGGATATATTTT
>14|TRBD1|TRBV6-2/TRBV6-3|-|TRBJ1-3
CASSSTGAGNTIYF
TGTGCCAGCAGCTCGACAGGGGCTGGAAACACCATATATTTT
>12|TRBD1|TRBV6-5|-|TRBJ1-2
CASRRDRGGYTF
TGTGCCAGCAGGAGGGACAGGGGTGGCTACACCTTC
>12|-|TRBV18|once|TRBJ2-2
CASSLITGELFF
TGTGCCAGCTCACTTATTACCGGGGAGCTGTTTTTT
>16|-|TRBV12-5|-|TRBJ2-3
CASGFRRGASTDTQYF
TGTGCTAGTGGCTTTCGACGCGGCGCTAGCACAGATACGCAGTATTTT
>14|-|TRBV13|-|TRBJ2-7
CASSLGGGPGEQYF
TGTGCCAGCAGCTTAGGTGGAGGGCCGGGGGAGCAGTACTTC
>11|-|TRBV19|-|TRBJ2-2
CASGTIGELFF
TGTGCCAGTGGCACGATCGGGGAGCTGTTTTTT
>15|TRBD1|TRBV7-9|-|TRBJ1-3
CASSSTGTGRNTIYF
TGTGCCAGCAGCTCCACCGGGACAGGTCGAAACACCATATATTTT
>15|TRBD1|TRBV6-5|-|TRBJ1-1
CATLAGTVNHAEAFF
TGTGCCACCCTCGCCGGGACAGTTAATCACGCTGAAGCTTTCTTT
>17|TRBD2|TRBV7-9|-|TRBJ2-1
CASRGGRASFSYNEQFF
TGTGCCAGCAGAGGTGGGAGGGCCTCGTTCTCCTACAATGAGCAGTTCTTC
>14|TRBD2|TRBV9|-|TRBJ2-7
CASSVGGGDYEQYF
TGTGCCAGCAGCGTAGGCGGGGGGGACTACGAGCAGTACTTC
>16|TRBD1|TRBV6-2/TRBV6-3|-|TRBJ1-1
CASSTPGQKMNTEAFF
TGTGCCAGCAGTACACCGGGACAGAAGATGAACACTGAAGCTTTCTTT
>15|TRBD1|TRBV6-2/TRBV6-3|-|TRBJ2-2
CASSRTGGSTGELFF
TGTGCCAGCAGTAGGACAGGGGGCAGTACCGGGGAGCTGTTTTTT
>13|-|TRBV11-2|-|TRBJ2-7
CASSWGTDYEQYF
TGTGCCAGCAGCTGGGGGACTGACTACGAGCAGTACTTC
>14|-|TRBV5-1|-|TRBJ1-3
CASSYTDSGNTIYF
TGCGCCAGCAGCTATACAGATTCTGGAAACACCATATATTTT
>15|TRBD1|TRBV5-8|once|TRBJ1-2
CASRYRDRQNYGYTF
TGTGCCAGCAGATATAGGGACAGGCAAAACTATGGCTACACCTTC
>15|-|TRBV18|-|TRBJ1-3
CASSHNTNSGNTIYF
TGTGCCAGCTCACACAACACAAACTCTGGAAACACCATATATTTT
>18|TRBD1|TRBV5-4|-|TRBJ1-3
CASSRGQGGLHSGNTIYF
TGTGCCAGCAGCAGGGGACAGGGAGGGCTCCACTCTGGAAACACCATATATTTT